These 7 T cell receptor beta chains originate from one sample sequenced in a study of blood T cells in healthy people across ages. The use of a sample-barcoded 5' primer and a J-beta primer mix characterized a second PCR of 7 to 11 cycles. One entry per CDR3 protein, called by TCRdb with MiXCR from the 5' RACE reads. The repertoire holds roughly 790,000 distinct CDR3 sequences, with about 42% as singletons. The specimen sequenced was blood. The origin of the receptors is a woman in her fifties or sixties in good health.

This rearrangement joins TRBV20-1 to TRBJ2-4, with a possible D match to TRBD1 (6 bases). With 5 bases removed from V and 2 bases from J, the gap between germline ends came to 13 bases. The CDR3 loop spans 14 amino acids. The V gene's germline CDR1 is DFQATT and CDR2 SNEGSKA (reference sequence). CDR3 residues: CSAYRTGPKNIQYF. DNA of the CDR3: TGCAGTGCTTACCGTACAGGGCCCAAAAACATTCAGTACTTC.

As to this clonotype: Its ends do not fully match the called genes, so a read error is possible. The chain links TRBV20-1 to TRBJ2-5; TRBD2 matches at 16 bases. The CDR3 has 17 residues. Germline V lookup: CDR1 DFQATT, CDR2 SNEGSKA (reference sequence). In DNA, the CDR3 is TGCAGTGCCAGAGGGACTAGCGGGAGGGGGTGGCAAGAGACCCAGTACTTC. This encodes CSARGTSGRGWQETQYF.

The V gene is TRBV6-2 or TRBV6-3, the J gene TRBJ2-7; 7 positions match TRBD1. The CDR3 is 14 amino acids. Germline V gives CDR1 MNHEY, CDR2 SVGEGT. V trimming: 7 bases; J trimming: 0 bases; junction bases outside the gene matches: 6. CDR3 in DNA: TGTGCCAGCACCCCTGGGGACAGCTCCTACGAGCAGTACTTC. Its protein product is CASTPGDSSYEQYF.

This clonotype was observed once. The V gene is TRBV10-3, the J gene TRBJ2-7; 7 nucleotides align to TRBD1. The CDR3 is 13 residues long. V shed 6 bases, J shed 7 bases, and the junction held 9 bases outside the gene matches. Germline loops: CDR1 ENHRY, CDR2 SYGVKD. In nucleotides, the CDR3 is TGTGCCATCAGAGACAGGGCGGACAATGAGCAGTACTTC. It encodes CAIRDRADNEQYF.

The chain couples TRBV20-1 to TRBJ1-4, with D uncertain. Germline lookup yields CDR1 DFQATT and CDR2 SNEGSKA (reference sequence). Trimming removed 4 bases at V and 2 bases at J, with 11 bases between. This CDR3 comprises 14 residues. Here the CDR3 DNA reads TGCAGTGCTAAAACCCTGTGGACTAATGAAAAACTGTTTTTT. This translates into CSAKTLWTNEKLFF.

There are many counts of this clonotype. The chain is built from TRBV29-1 and TRBJ2-5, with TRBD1 identical over 8 bases. CDR1 and CDR2 (germline): SQVTM, ANQGSEA. The CDR3 consists of 14 residues. Trimming cost V 7 bases and J 3 bases; bases outside gene matches: 10. DNA of the CDR3: TGCAGCGGCTATCGACAGGGGACGAAAGAGACCCAGTACTTC. Translating it yields CSGYRQGTKETQYF.

J is TRBJ2-3 and V is TRBV5-4; D possibly corresponds to TRBD2 (6 bases). Trimming cost V 0 bases and J 0 bases, with 11 bases left between them. Germline CDR1 and CDR2: SGHNT and YYREEE (reference sequence). The CDR3 contains 16 residues. The CDR3 protein is CASSLVGLTSTDTQYF. The CDR3 DNA follows: TGTGCCAGCAGCTTGGTGGGACTCACTAGCACAGATACGCAGTATTTT.